This record covers a single TCR beta chain. The sample is drawn from a study of blood T cell repertoires in COVID-19. Study background: From the United States, Italy and Spain came samples of acute and convalescent COVID-19. Sources were T cells, B-cell-depleted T cells, or PBMCs; the material itself was cDNA or gDNA.

Original analysis: Nucleated cell counts were estimated from reference gene primer amplification. The assay was immunoSEQ multiplex PCR, and TCRdb's table has in-frame clones only and misses some. That table supplies the V and J calls and clone size; D and trimming were determined from the DNA. Among roughly 53,000 clones listed, about nine tenths were seen once. V dropped 0 bases and J dropped 1; count of bases not matched to a gene: 0. The germline gives CDR1 MNHEY, CDR2 SVGAGI. This CDR3 is built from 16 residues. The specimen sequenced was peripheral blood. The receptor was derived from a man older than 75 with acute or convalescent COVID-19. The chain uses TRBV6-5 and TRBJ2-6, with 7 bases aligning to TRBD2. Here the CDR3 DNA reads TGTGCCAGCAGTTACTCGCGGGGGTCTGGGGCCAACGTCCTGACTTTC. This codes for CASSYSRGSGANVLTF.